This is a list of T cell receptor beta chains from one sample in a study of control samples from healthy donors and cancer patients. The repertoire was sequenced with immunoSEQ multiplex PCR; TCRdb's copy has only in-frame clones and lacks some. The sample lists about 120,000 clones; roughly 90% were seen once. The sample consisted of blood. The receptors were sampled from a man in his fifties in good health. CDR3s include the opening cysteine and the closing phenylalanine or tryptophan. The order of the fields is V gene, D gene, J gene, CDR3 DNA, CDR3 protein. The D gene is left open where the match is weak.

TRBV4-2,TRBD2,TRBJ2-5,TGTGCCAGCAGCCAGGCTAGCGGAGAGACCCAGTACTTC,CASSQASGETQYF
TRBV14,.,TRBJ1-2,TGTGCCAGCAGCCTCCTGGGTCGCAGCGTCTATGGCTACACCTTC,CASSLLGRSVYGYTF
TRBV5-1,.,TRBJ2-7,TGCGCCAGCAGCTTGGCCCAGGGTAACTACGAGCAGTACTTC,CASSLAQGNYEQYF
TRBV5-1,.,TRBJ1-1,TGCGCCAGCAGCTTAATGACGGGCCAAGGGAGGGGGAGAACTGAAGCTTTCTTT,CASSLMTGQGRGRTEAFF
TRBV10-3,.,TRBJ2-7,TGTGCCATCAGTGAACAAGGCTACGAGCAGTACTTC,CAISEQGYEQYF
TRBV11-3,.,TRBJ1-1,TGTGCCAGCAGCTTTACTAACACTGAAGCTTTCTTT,CASSFTNTEAFF
TRBV5-6,.,TRBJ1-5,TGTGCCAGCAGCCGGGGACAACCTAGCAATCAGCCCCAGCATTTT,CASSRGQPSNQPQHF
TRBV6-4,.,TRBJ2-1,TGTGCCAGCAGTGAATTAAGCGGGTTAGGGCAGTTCTTC,CASSELSGLGQFF
TRBV6-5,TRBD1,TRBJ1-2,TGTGCCAGCAGTATTCCCGGGACAGATGGCTACACCTTC,CASSIPGTDGYTF
TRBV3-1/TRBV3-2,TRBD1,TRBJ2-3,TGTGCCAGCAGCCTCGGACAGGGCACAGATACGCAGTATTTT,CASSLGQGTDTQYF
TRBV12-5,.,TRBJ1-3,TGTGCTAGTGGTTTGGTAGCGAGGGGCCTCATATCTGGAAACACCATATATTTT,CASGLVARGLISGNTIYF
TRBV29-1,TRBD1,TRBJ2-5,TGCAGCGTTGTATCGACAGGGGGGTTTGAGACCCAGTACTTC,CSVVSTGGFETQYF
TRBV19,.,TRBJ2-5,TGTGCCGCAGGTTATGAATATCAAGAGACCCAGTACTTC,CAAGYEYQETQYF
TRBV19,.,TRBJ2-4,TGTGCCAGTAAACCGGGGCCAGGGGGGCTAGCCAAAAACATTCAGTACTTC,CASKPGPGGLAKNIQYF
TRBV6-5,.,TRBJ1-2,TGTGCCAGCAGTTACTCGGGCGGGGGGCCCCTCGGAGGCTACACCTTC,CASSYSGGGPLGGYTF
TRBV5-6,.,TRBJ1-6,TGTGCCAGCAGCTTGTCACAGAACCATTCACCCCTCCACTTT,CASSLSQNHSPLHF
TRBV6-2/TRBV6-3,TRBD1,TRBJ2-2,TGTGCCAGCAGTTACCCCTCCGGACAGGGGAACACCGGGGAGCTGTTTTTT,CASSYPSGQGNTGELFF